This TCR beta chain was identified during a study of OX40 agonist ivuxolimab in advanced cancers. About the study: At 0.01 to 10 mg/kg, ivuxolimab was administered intravenously to patients every 2 weeks. The eligibility criteria allowed prior anti-PD-1, anti-PD-L1 or anti-CTLA-4 therapy, and approximately 42% had some.

CDR1 is MNHEY and CDR2 is SMNVEV in the germline V gene (reference sequence). V lost 5 bases and J lost 1, with 5 bases in between. The CDR3 has 12 amino acids. Study-wide findings and caveats: Some nonresponders likewise displayed low normalized T-cell clonal expansion. Expanded peripheral T cell antigen specificity was not determined.

The table came from immunoSEQ multiplex PCR; TCRdb's copy has only in-frame clones and leaves some out. Seen here are under 75,000 clones, around 90% observed once, and the top ten hold about 14%. As to this clone: The antigen remains unidentified.

The rearrangement uses TRBV27 and TRBJ1-1; D unresolved. This specimen consisted of CD4+ or CD8+ T cells sorted from blood, obtained in a trial of the OX40 agonist ivuxolimab. The origin of this receptor is an adult with an advanced solid tumor such as melanoma, head and neck, liver or kidney cancer. In DNA, the CDR3 is TGTGCCAGCAGTAACGGGAACACTGAAGCTTTCTTT. This encodes CASSNGNTEAFF.